This T cell receptor (beta chain) was captured by sequencing in a study of Graves' ophthalmopathy and Graves' hyperthyroidism. Study overall: Stable hyperthyroid donors showed no ophthalmopathy during 18 months follow-up.

A remark on this clonotype: The antigen remains unidentified.

Amplification targeted the TCR beta CDR3 regions, with RNA transcripts as the source material. An initial RT-PCR round employing HTBI primers preceded a second-round multiplex PCR. TCRdb recomputed calls from the multiplex PCR reads with MiXCR, one row per CDR3 protein. The table has roughly 600,000 distinct CDR3 sequences, under 40% seen once. Study results and caveats: Using 13 signatures, a model distinguished ophthalmopathy from stable hyperthyroidism, reaching around 86% sensitivity and 81.08% specificity.

Trimming stripped 1 base from V and 2 bases from J, with 9 bases between. Per the germline V gene, CDR1 is SGHVS and CDR2 is FNYEAQ. CDR3 size: 16 residues. Hyperthyroidism patients, aged 18 to 65, were newly diagnosed, under 2 months' duration. The diagnosis combined clinical symptoms, thyroxine, TRAb, thyroid ultrasound and orbital computed tomography scans. Material: peripheral blood or thyroid tissue (not recorded which). The V and J genes are TRBV7-6 and TRBJ2-6; D unclear. The clonotype originates from an adult man with Graves' hyperthyroidism. The CDR3 DNA reads TGTGCCAGCAGCTTAGTTGCTACGGCTGGGGCCAACGTCCTGACTTTC. Translated: CASSLVATAGANVLTF.